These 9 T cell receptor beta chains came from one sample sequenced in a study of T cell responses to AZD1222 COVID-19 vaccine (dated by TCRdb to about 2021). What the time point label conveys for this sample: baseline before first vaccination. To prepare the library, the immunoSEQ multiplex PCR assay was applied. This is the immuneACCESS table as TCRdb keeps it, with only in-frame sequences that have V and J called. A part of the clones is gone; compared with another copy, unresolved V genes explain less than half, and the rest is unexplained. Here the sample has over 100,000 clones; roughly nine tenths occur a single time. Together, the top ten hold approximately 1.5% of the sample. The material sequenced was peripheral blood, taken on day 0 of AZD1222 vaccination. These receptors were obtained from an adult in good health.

The CDR3 coding sequence is TGTGCCAGCAGCCTCCTGGGGGGCCGAAGCTCTGGGGCCAACGTCCTGACTTTC. Its protein product is CASSLLGGRSSGANVLTF. The chain uses TRBV9 and TRBJ2-6, with D perhaps assigned TRBD1 or TRBD2 (6 bases each). This CDR3 contains 18 residues. V was shortened by 4 bases and J by 0 bases, with 17 bases between the two germline ends. The germline CDR1 and CDR2 sequences are SGDLS and YYNGEE.

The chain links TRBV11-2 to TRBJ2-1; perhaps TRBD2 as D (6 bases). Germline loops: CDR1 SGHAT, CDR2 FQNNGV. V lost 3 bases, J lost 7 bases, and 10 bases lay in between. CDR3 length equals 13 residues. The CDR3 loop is CASSFSLANEQFF. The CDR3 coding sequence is TGTGCCAGCAGCTTTTCCCTAGCGAATGAGCAGTTCTTC.

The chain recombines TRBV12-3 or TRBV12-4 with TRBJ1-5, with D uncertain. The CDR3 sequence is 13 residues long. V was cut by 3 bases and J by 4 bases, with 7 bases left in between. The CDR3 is CASSFAPNQPQHF. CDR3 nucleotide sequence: TGTGCCAGCAGTTTCGCCCCTAATCAGCCCCAGCATTTT.

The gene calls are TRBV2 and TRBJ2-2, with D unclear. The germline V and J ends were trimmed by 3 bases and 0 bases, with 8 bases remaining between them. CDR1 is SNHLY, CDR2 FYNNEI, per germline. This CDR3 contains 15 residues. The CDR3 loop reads CASSDTGSNTGELFF. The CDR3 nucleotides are TGTGCCAGCAGTGATACCGGGTCGAACACCGGGGAGCTGTTTTTT.

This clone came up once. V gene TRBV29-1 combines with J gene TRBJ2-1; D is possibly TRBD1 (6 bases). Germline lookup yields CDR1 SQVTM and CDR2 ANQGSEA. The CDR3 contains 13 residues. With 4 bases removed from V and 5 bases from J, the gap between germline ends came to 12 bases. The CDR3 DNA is TGCAGCGTTGGGGACACTACGAACAATGAGCAGTTCTTC. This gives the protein CSVGDTTNNEQFF.

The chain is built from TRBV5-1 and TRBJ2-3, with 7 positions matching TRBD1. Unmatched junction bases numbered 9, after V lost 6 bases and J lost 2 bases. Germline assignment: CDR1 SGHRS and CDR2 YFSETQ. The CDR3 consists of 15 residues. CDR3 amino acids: CASKRTGYNTDTQYF. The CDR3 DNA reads TGCGCCAGCAAGAGGACAGGATATAACACAGATACGCAGTATTTT.

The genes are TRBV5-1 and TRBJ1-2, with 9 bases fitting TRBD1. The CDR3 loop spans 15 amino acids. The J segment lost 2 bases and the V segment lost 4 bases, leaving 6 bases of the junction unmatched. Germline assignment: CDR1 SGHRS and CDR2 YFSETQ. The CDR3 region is CASSAPDRGNYGYTF. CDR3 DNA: TGCGCCAGCAGCGCACCAGACAGGGGGAACTATGGCTACACCTTC.

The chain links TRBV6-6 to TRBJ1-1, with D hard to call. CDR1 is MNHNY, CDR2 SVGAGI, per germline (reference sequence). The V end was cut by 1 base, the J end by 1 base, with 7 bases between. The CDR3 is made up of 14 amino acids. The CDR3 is CASSYFGRNTEAFF. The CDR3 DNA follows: TGTGCCAGCAGTTACTTCGGGAGGAACACTGAAGCTTTCTTT.

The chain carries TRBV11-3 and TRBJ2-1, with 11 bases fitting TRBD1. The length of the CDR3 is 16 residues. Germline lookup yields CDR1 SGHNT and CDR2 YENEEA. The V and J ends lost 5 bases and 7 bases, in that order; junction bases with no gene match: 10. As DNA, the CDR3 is TGTGCCAGCAGCCAGCGGACAGGGGGCCTATTGAATGAGCAGTTCTTC. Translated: CASSQRTGGLLNEQFF.